The 29 T cell receptor beta chains listed next were all sequenced from one sample in a study of low-dose radiotherapy and immunotherapy resistance in tumors. TCR amplification used roughly 20 PCR cycles, a constant-region primer and a V-primer adapter. TCRdb itself ran the reads through MiXCR, one entry per CDR3 protein. Of fewer than 60,000 distinct CDR3 sequences in the sample, 12% were seen once. Noted time point: before trial treatment. Here the sequenced sample was PBMCs, taken before treatment. Receptor source: a female donor with ovarian cancer.

This chain uses TRBV28 with TRBJ1-2, with D hard to call. The CDR3 is made up of 13 amino acids. Trimming removed 3 bases at V and 2 bases at J, with 7 bases between. Looked up from germline, CDR1 is MDHEN and CDR2 is SYDVKM. This CDR3 is CASSFPQNYGYTF. CDR3 in DNA: TGTGCCAGCAGTTTCCCGCAGAACTATGGCTACACCTTC.

This clonotype was seen repeatedly, ten times or more. The V and J genes are TRBV27 and TRBJ2-2; D not certain. CDR3 size: 13 residues. The ends were cut back, 5 bases at V and 6 bases at J, with 10 bases in the middle. Germline CDR1 MNHEY, CDR2 SMNVEV (reference sequence). The DNA of the CDR3 is TGTGCCAGCAGTCTAAGGATGGCCGGGGAGCTGTTTTTT. Its protein product is CASSLRMAGELFF.

Many counts were recorded for this clonotype. This chain links TRBV20-1 with TRBJ2-1; 10 bases are shared with TRBD2. The CDR3 sequence is 17 residues long. CDR1 DFQATT and CDR2 SNEGSKA come from the germline V gene (reference sequence). Germline trimming cut 4 bases from V and 0 bases from J; bases unmatched to any gene: 9. As DNA, the CDR3 is TGCAGTGCTATAGCTAGCGGGGGCCATCCCTCCTACAATGAGCAGTTCTTC. Encoded protein: CSAIASGGHPSYNEQFF.

Many counts were recorded for this clonotype. The V gene is TRBV20-1, the J gene TRBJ2-7; 8 bases map to TRBD2. The ends lost 1 base at V and 4 bases at J; junction bases unmatched: 6. The CDR3 has 14 residues. Per germline, CDR1 DFQATT and CDR2 SNEGSKA (reference sequence). The CDR3 here is CSARAGGRGYEQYF. The CDR3 DNA sequence: TGCAGTGCTAGAGCGGGGGGGAGGGGTTACGAGCAGTACTTC.

This clonotype has at least ten counts. The rearrangement links TRBV18 to TRBJ1-1, with D possibly matching TRBD1 (5 bases). Germline V lookup: CDR1 KGHSH, CDR2 LQKENI. The ends were cut back, 4 bases at V and 6 bases at J, with 12 bases in the middle. CDR3 length: 13 residues. CDR3 nucleotides: TGTGCCAGCTCACTTCTGACAGACCCTGAAGCTTTCTTT. Protein sequence: CASSLLTDPEAFF.

This clonotype was picked up many times. The chain joins TRBV20-1 to TRBJ1-2; D gene ambiguous. In germline, CDR1 is DFQATT, CDR2 SNEGSKA (reference sequence). Trimming cost V 3 bases and J 8 bases, with 16 bases left between them. The CDR3 is 13 residues long. This CDR3 reads CSASQSMGYGYTF. The DNA of the CDR3 is TGCAGTGCTAGCCAGAGCATGGGGTACGGCTACACCTTC.

Notes on this clonotype: A read error likely explains this, since a far larger clone differs by one base. Since the CDR3 does not end with the conserved phenylalanine or tryptophan, this likely comes from a read error. J is TRBJ2-1 and V is TRBV6-6, with TRBD2 matching 8 bases. Germline lookup yields CDR1 MNHNY and CDR2 SVGAGI (reference sequence). CDR3 length: 16 residues. Unmatched junction bases numbered 8, after V lost 7 bases and J lost 0 bases. DNA for the CDR3: TGTGCCAGCAATGCTCAGCGGGGGAGCTCCTACAATGAGCAGTTCTCC. Encoded protein: CASNAQRGSSYNEQFS.

In its sample, this clonotype was seen many times. The gene calls are TRBV27 and TRBJ2-5; TRBD1 matches 7 bases. This CDR3 contains 16 residues. The germline gives CDR1 MNHEY, CDR2 SMNVEV (reference sequence). V shed 2 bases and J 5 bases; nucleotides not matched to a gene: 11. CDR3 DNA: TGTGCCAGCAGTTTAACAGGGGTCCAGGCATCGGAGACCCAGTACTTC. It yields the protein CASSLTGVQASETQYF.

This clonotype was seen repeatedly, ten times or more. J is TRBJ1-5 and V is TRBV2, with TRBD1 matching 7 bases. CDR3 length: 15 residues. Germline lookup yields CDR1 SNHLY and CDR2 FYNNEI. V was clipped by 5 bases and J by 2 bases; unmatched bases: 6. CDR3 sequence (DNA): TGTGCCAGCAGTTCCGGGACAGCGGGCAATCAGCCCCAGCATTTT. Encoded protein: CASSSGTAGNQPQHF.

There are many counts of this clonotype. The chain links TRBV10-3 to TRBJ1-3; D gene uncertain. The CDR3 loop spans 15 amino acids. Between the trimmed V and J ends, which lost 4 bases and 8 bases, there was a span of 18 bases. The germline V gene encodes CDR1 ENHRY and CDR2 SYGVKD. The CDR3 bases are TGTGCCATCAGTGCCCGGACGGATGCACGATACACCATATATTTT. Protein product: CAISARTDARYTIYF.

This clonotype has more than one count but fewer than ten. The gene calls are TRBV12-5 and TRBJ2-3; weak D call: TRBD2 (6 bases). The CDR3 is 14 amino acids. The germline V gene has CDR1 LGHNT and CDR2 FRNRAP. V was shortened by 4 bases and J by 4 bases, with 12 bases between the two germline ends. The CDR3 protein is CASGSTGGADTQYF. The CDR3 DNA reads as TGTGCTAGTGGTTCTACCGGGGGTGCAGATACGCAGTATTTT. The variable domain in full, completed from reference TRBV12-5 and TRBJ2-3, reads DARVTQTPRHKVTEMGQEVTMRCQPILGHNTVFWYRQTMMQGLELLAYFRNRAPLDDSGMPKDRFSAEMPDATLATLKIQPSEPRDSAVYFCASGSTGGADTQYFGPGTRLTVL.

The sample holds many counts of this clonotype. The rearrangement joins TRBV2 to TRBJ2-7; possibly TRBD1 for D (5 bases). V lost 3 bases, J lost 5 bases, and 17 bases lay in between. The CDR3 has 15 residues. Germline V gene sequence: CDR1 SNHLY, CDR2 FYNNEI. The CDR3 here is CASSELPRAGHEQYF. The CDR3 DNA follows: TGTGCCAGCAGTGAGCTTCCCAGGGCTGGCCACGAGCAGTACTTC.

This clonotype was found many times. CDR3 amino acids: CASSYAGGPSYEQFF. The CDR3 DNA is TGTGCCAGCAGTTACGCGGGGGGGCCCAGCTATGAGCAGTTCTTC. The genes are TRBV6-5 and TRBJ2-1; 9 bases line up with TRBD2. The CDR3 has 15 residues. Germline V gives CDR1 MNHEY, CDR2 SVGAGI. V was clipped by 2 bases and J by 8 bases; unmatched bases: 7.

Comments on this clonotype: This likely came from a read error, as a far larger clone is one base away. The CDR3 sequence: CASERGALNEQYF. In DNA, the CDR3 is TGTGCCAGCGAGCGGGGGGCTCTCAATGAGCAGTACTTC. J is TRBJ2-5 and V is TRBV21-1; TRBD2 was called by the table and not checked on the DNA. TRBV21-1 counts as a pseudogene. The CDR3 contains 13 residues.

This clonotype was observed many times. This chain links TRBV3-1 with TRBJ2-2, with D hard to call. The ends were cut back, 5 bases at V and 1 base at J, with 8 bases in the middle. Germline-derived CDR1 and CDR2 are LGHDT and YNNKEL (reference sequence). The CDR3 has 14 residues. CDR3 loop: CASSAFWNTGELFF. Here the CDR3 DNA reads TGTGCCAGCAGCGCATTCTGGAACACCGGGGAGCTGTTTTTT.

The chain couples TRBV26 to TRBJ2-7; the tabulated D call, TRBD1, remains unverified against the DNA. TRBV26 is a pseudogene. CDR3 size: 14 residues. The CDR3, as DNA: TGTGCCAGCAGTCTGGACAGGGCAGGGGTCGAGCAGTACTTC. Protein: CASSLDRAGVEQYF.

This clonotype was counted many times. The chain carries TRBV29-1 and TRBJ2-5, with D hard to call. This CDR3 contains 13 residues. Germline V gene lookup returns CDR1 SQVTM and CDR2 ANQGSEA. V gave up 5 bases and J gave up 2 bases, with 12 bases separating them. This chain's CDR3 is CSVLGPGQETQYF. The CDR3 nucleotides are TGCAGCGTTTTAGGCCCTGGGCAAGAGACCCAGTACTTC.

This clonotype came up many times. The rearrangement uses TRBV3-1 and TRBJ2-7; D is perhaps TRBD1 or TRBD2 (6 bases each). This CDR3 contains 13 residues. Germline values: CDR1 LGHDT, CDR2 YNNKEL (reference sequence). V dropped 5 bases and J dropped 6 bases, with 14 bases sitting between them. This CDR3 is CASSGKQGGEQYF. CDR3 in DNA: TGTGCCAGCAGCGGTAAACAGGGAGGCGAGCAGTACTTC.

This clonotype has more than one count but fewer than ten. The chain joins TRBV29-1 to TRBJ2-3, with D perhaps matching TRBD2 (5 bases). This CDR3 spans 15 amino acids. The V and J ends lost 8 bases and 1 base respectively, with 19 bases between them. CDR1 SQVTM and CDR2 ANQGSEA come from the germline V gene. The CDR3 spells CSPPPGFCRTDTQYF. The DNA of the CDR3 is TGCAGCCCCCCCCCGGGATTCTGCCGCACAGATACGCAGTATTTT.

This clonotype was detected ten times or more. This chain joins TRBV29-1 and TRBJ2-7, with TRBD1 as a possible D gene (6 bases). Per germline, CDR1 SQVTM and CDR2 ANQGSEA. The CDR3 has 11 residues. The V gene lost 4 bases and the J gene lost 6 bases, with 10 bases spanning the gap. The CDR3 DNA reads TGCAGCGTTGCCAGGGGTGGCGAGCAGTACTTC. Translation: CSVARGGEQYF.

There are many counts of this clonotype. The gene calls are TRBV28 and TRBJ2-1, with 11 bases identical to TRBD2. V lost 3 bases and J lost 5; bases outside the gene matches: 6. The germline V gene has CDR1 MDHEN and CDR2 SYDVKM. The CDR3 sequence is 16 residues long. This CDR3 is CASSLFTSGSHNEQFF. The CDR3 nucleotides are TGTGCCAGCAGTTTGTTCACTAGCGGGAGCCACAATGAGCAGTTCTTC.

Ten or more counts support this clonotype. The gene calls are TRBV28 and TRBJ2-7; 7 nucleotides align to TRBD1. V was pared by 7 bases and J by 2 bases, with 11 bases of the junction left unmatched. The CDR3 totals 15 residues. Germline CDR1 MDHEN, CDR2 SYDVKM. Here the CDR3 reads CASTTQGQRPYEQYF. The CDR3 DNA is TGTGCCAGCACTACCCAGGGACAGAGGCCCTACGAGCAGTACTTC.

In this sample, this clonotype turned up once. A single base is all that separates this from a far larger clone, so a read error is likely. This rearrangement joins TRBV13 to TRBJ2-1; 13 bases map to TRBD2. The germline V gene has CDR1 PRHDT and CDR2 FYEKMQ (reference sequence). The J segment lost 10 bases and the V segment lost 6 bases, leaving 6 bases of the junction unmatched. The CDR3 extends over 14 amino acids. For the CDR3, the DNA is TGTGCCAGCAGACGGACTAGCGGGGGTGGCGAGCAGTTCTTC. As protein: CASRRTSGGGEQFF.

This clonotype has at least ten counts. This chain uses TRBV4-2 with TRBJ2-1, with TRBD2 matching over 10 bases. Germline V gene lookup returns CDR1 LGHNA and CDR2 YNFKEQ. The CDR3 is made up of 17 amino acids. The V gene end was trimmed by 1 base and the J gene end by 7 bases; junction bases not matched to a gene: 10. DNA for the CDR3: TGTGCCAGCAGCCAAGTGGAAGCGGGGGGGCGGGGGAATGAGCAGTTCTTC. Protein sequence: CASSQVEAGGRGNEQFF.

This clonotype came up many times. CDR3 loop: CASSQTGGLLEQFF. The CDR3 DNA is TGTGCCAGTAGTCAGACGGGGGGGCTTCTTGAGCAGTTCTTC. The chain links TRBV19 to TRBJ2-1; TRBD2 matches 8 bases. Germline trimming cut 5 bases from V and 9 bases from J; bases unmatched to any gene: 9. The CDR3 length is 14 residues. Germline lookup yields CDR1 LNHDA and CDR2 SQIVND (reference sequence).

This clonotype has ten or more counts. The CDR3 sequence: CAWSAVAGGGFEQFF. The CDR3 nucleotides read TGTGCCTGGAGTGCTGTAGCGGGGGGTGGTTTTGAGCAGTTCTTC. V gene TRBV30 combines with J gene TRBJ2-1, with TRBD2 matching over 10 bases. The germline CDR1 and CDR2 sequences are GTSNPN and SVGIG (reference sequence). CDR3 length: 15 residues. Trimming cost V 1 base and J 9 bases; bases outside gene matches: 9.

This clonotype was detected ten times or more. CDR3 loop: CATEGGSNEQFF. As DNA, the CDR3 is TGTGCCACCGAGGGAGGGTCCAATGAGCAGTTCTTC. The chain has TRBV28 and TRBJ2-1; 7 bases match TRBD2. With 10 bases clipped from V and 6 bases from J, the junction kept 6 bases outside the gene matches. The CDR3 runs 12 residues. Germline CDR1 reads MDHEN; CDR2 reads SYDVKM.

Note on this clonotype: With only one base between it and a far larger clone, this is likely a read error. V usage is TRBV5-1 and J usage is TRBJ2-1; TRBD1 matches 11 bases. Looked up from germline, CDR1 is SGHRS and CDR2 is YFSETQ. The CDR3 loop spans 18 amino acids. Losses at the gene ends were 4 bases for V and 10 bases for J; bases not matched to a gene: 19. The DNA of the CDR3 is TGCGCCAGCAGCAACCCCCGGGACAGGGGGTACTCCTCCTACGAGCAGTTCTTC. It codes for CASSNPRDRGYSSYEQFF.

This clonotype appeared a few times. A far more abundant clone sits one base away, making this likely a read error. J is TRBJ2-7 and V is TRBV5-3; TRBD2 agrees at 14 bases. TRBV5-3 is an ORF, and what it does is uncertain. Losses at the gene ends were 8 bases for V and 7 bases for J; bases not matched to a gene: 11. The CDR3 is 15 residues long. The CDR3: CASRAGLAGVNEQYF. DNA of the CDR3: TGTGCCAGCAGGGCGGGACTAGCGGGAGTCAATGAGCAGTACTTC.